The clone carrying this T cell receptor beta chain occurred a few times. Trimming at V came to 4 bases and at J to 3 bases, leaving 11 bases not matched to a gene. Germline V gives CDR1 SGHDT, CDR2 YYEEEE. This CDR3 is built from 16 residues. Generated by immunoSEQ multiplex PCR, the TCRdb table keeps only in-frame clones and is missing some. The sample lists around 200,000 clones, approximately 80% occurring once. The data were obtained in a study of blood T cell repertoires in COVID-19. Across the study: Samples of COVID-19 (acute and convalescent) were obtained from the United States, Italy and Spain.

Residents of around 24 US areas, aged about 18 to 95 years, made up the participants. The gene calls are TRBV5-6 and TRBJ1-1, with TRBD1 identical over 8 bases. Sequenced: PBMCs or T cells enriched from blood (not recorded which). This clonotype was obtained from a woman in her thirties or forties with acute COVID-19. CDR3 in DNA: TGTGCCAGCAGCCCCGACAGGGGAGGTTACTACACTGAAGCTTTCTTT. Protein product: CASSPDRGGYYTEAFF.